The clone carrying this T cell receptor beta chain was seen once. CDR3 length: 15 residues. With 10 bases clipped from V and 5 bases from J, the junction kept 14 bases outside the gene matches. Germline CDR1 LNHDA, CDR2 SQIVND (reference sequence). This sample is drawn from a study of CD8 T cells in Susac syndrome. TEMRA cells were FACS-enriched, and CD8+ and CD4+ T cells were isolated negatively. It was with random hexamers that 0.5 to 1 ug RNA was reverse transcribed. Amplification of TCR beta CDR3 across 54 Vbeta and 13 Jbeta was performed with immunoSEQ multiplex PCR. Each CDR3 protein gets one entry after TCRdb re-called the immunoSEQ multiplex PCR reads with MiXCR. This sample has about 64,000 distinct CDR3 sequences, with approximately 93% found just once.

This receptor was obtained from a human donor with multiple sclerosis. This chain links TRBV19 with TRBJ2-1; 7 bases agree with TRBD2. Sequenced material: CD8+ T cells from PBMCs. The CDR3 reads CATNGGRMGNNEQFF. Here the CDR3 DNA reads TGTGCCACCAACGGGGGGAGGATGGGAAACAATGAGCAGTTCTTC.